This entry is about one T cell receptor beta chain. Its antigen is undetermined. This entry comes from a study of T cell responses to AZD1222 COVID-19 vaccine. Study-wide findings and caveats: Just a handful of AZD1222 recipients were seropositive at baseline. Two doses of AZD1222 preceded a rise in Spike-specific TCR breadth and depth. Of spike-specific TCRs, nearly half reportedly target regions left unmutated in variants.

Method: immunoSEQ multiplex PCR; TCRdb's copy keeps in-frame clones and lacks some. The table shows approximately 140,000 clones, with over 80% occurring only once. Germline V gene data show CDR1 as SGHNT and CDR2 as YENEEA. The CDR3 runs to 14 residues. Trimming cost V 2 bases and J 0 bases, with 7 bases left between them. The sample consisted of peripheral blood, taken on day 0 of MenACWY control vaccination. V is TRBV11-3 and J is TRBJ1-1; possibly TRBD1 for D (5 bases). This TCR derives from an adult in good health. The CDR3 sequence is CASSLQGVNTEAFF. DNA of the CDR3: TGTGCCAGCAGCTTACAGGGAGTGAACACTGAAGCTTTCTTT.